The 23 T cell receptor beta chains listed next were all sequenced from one sample in a study of T cell repertoires in cytomegalovirus infection. No antigen has been assigned to these receptors. TCRdb re-derived calls from the reads in MiXCR, one entry per CDR3 protein. The sample contains approximately 390,000 distinct CDR3 sequences, around a third of which appear only once. The sequencing used cultured PBMCs, collected from culture after CMV antigen stimulation. Receptor source: a human donor in good health (CMV status not recorded). Some clones in this sample may be carry-over from other donors' samples.

This clonotype came up many times. V is TRBV10-3 and J is TRBJ2-3, with 8 bases that match TRBD1. Germline V gene data show CDR1 as ENHRY and CDR2 as SYGVKD. V was pared by 11 bases and J by 3 bases, with 7 bases of the junction left unmatched. CDR3 length: 13 residues. CDR3 residues: CASRTGLTDTQYF. CDR3 in DNA: TGTGCCTCCAGGACAGGGTTAACAGATACGCAGTATTTT.

This clonotype was found a few times. V gene TRBV24-1 combines with J gene TRBJ2-7; possibly TRBD2 for D (6 bases). Between the trimmed V and J ends, which lost 10 bases and 1 base, there was a span of 13 bases. CDR1 is KGHDR, CDR2 SFDVKD, per germline. The CDR3 contains 13 residues. CDR3 DNA sequence: TGTGCCACTTCATCCGGGAGTTCCTACGAGCAGTACTTC. Translation: CATSSGSSYEQYF.

CDR3 amino acids: CASSHRGGGDLSYTF. In DNA, the CDR3 is TGTGCCAGCAGCCATAGAGGGGGAGGAGATCTTAGCTACACCTTC. The genes are TRBV28 and TRBJ1-2; possible D gene TRBD1, 6 bases. The CDR3 length is 15 residues. The ends were cut back, 6 bases at V and 9 bases at J, with 23 bases in the middle. CDR1 MDHEN and CDR2 SYDVKM come from the germline V gene.

V gene TRBV7-8 combines with J gene TRBJ1-1, with D perhaps matching TRBD1 (6 bases). The CDR3 runs to 15 residues. Trimming removed 2 bases from V and 2 bases from J, with 12 bases in between. Germline CDR1 is SGHVS and CDR2 is FQNEAQ. The CDR3: CASSLFAGGNTEAFF. The CDR3 nucleotides read TGTGCCAGCAGCTTATTCGCCGGGGGCAACACTGAAGCTTTCTTT.

The sample holds a few counts of this clonotype. The chain carries TRBV7-9 and TRBJ2-1, with TRBD1 identical over 9 bases. The length of the CDR3 is 16 residues. Looked up from germline, CDR1 is SEHNR and CDR2 is FQNEAQ (reference sequence). The J segment lost 4 bases and the V segment lost 3 bases, leaving 7 bases of the junction unmatched. The CDR3 nucleotides are TGTGCCAGCAGCTTCGAGAACAGGGGGCAATACAATGAGCAGTTCTTC. Translated, it gives CASSFENRGQYNEQFF.

This clonotype was seen a few times. V gene TRBV6-2 or TRBV6-3 combines with J gene TRBJ1-5; 10 nucleotides align to TRBD1. The ends lost 6 bases at V and 5 bases at J; junction bases unmatched: 7. Germline V gene lookup returns CDR1 MNHEY and CDR2 SVGEGT. The CDR3 consists of 15 residues. The CDR3 sequence: CASRTRTGGDQPQHF. CDR3 DNA sequence: TGTGCCAGCAGAACACGGACAGGGGGAGATCAGCCCCAGCATTTT.

This clonotype appeared once. The gene calls are TRBV4-1 and TRBJ2-5, with 8 bases matching TRBD2. The CDR3 runs to 14 residues. J gave up 8 bases and V 4 bases, and 9 bases lay outside the gene matches. Germline CDR1 and CDR2: MGHRA and YSYEKL. CDR3 residues: CASSPRTSRDTQYF. DNA of the CDR3: TGCGCCAGCAGCCCTAGGACTAGCAGGGATACCCAGTACTTC.

V gene TRBV7-8 combines with J gene TRBJ1-5; 10 bases agree with TRBD1. Germline trimming cut 5 bases from V and 5 bases from J; bases unmatched to any gene: 6. The CDR3 totals 15 residues. Germline values: CDR1 SGHVS, CDR2 FQNEAQ. CDR3 residues: CASSRAGTGDQPQHF. As DNA, the CDR3 is TGTGCCAGCAGCCGGGCGGGGACAGGGGATCAGCCCCAGCATTTT. Variable domain in full (rest from reference TRBV7-8 and TRBJ1-5): GAGVSQSPRYKVAKRGQDVALRCDPISGHVSLFWYQQALGQGPEFLTYFQNEAQLDKSGLPSDRFFAERPEGSVSTLKIQRTQQEDSAVYLCASSRAGTGDQPQHFGDGTRLSIL.

This rearrangement joins TRBV29-1 to TRBJ1-1; the D is unclear. V was shortened by 1 base and J by 4 bases, with 16 bases between the two germline ends. Per germline, CDR1 SQVTM and CDR2 ANQGSEA. The CDR3 extends over 15 amino acids. CDR3 coding DNA: TGCAGCGTTGAAGGTCAGAGGCAAAGAGGCACTGAAGCTTTCTTT. Translating it yields CSVEGQRQRGTEAFF.

This clonotype appeared a few times. The CDR3 DNA reads TGTGCCAGCAGCCCCCGACAGGGCTCATCCTACGAGCAGTACTTC. It codes for CASSPRQGSSYEQYF. The chain couples TRBV7-6 to TRBJ2-7, with 7 bases aligning to TRBD1. Germline-derived CDR1 and CDR2 are SGHVS and FNYEAQ. The CDR3 has 15 amino acids. The V gene end was trimmed by 5 bases and the J gene end by 1 base; junction bases not matched to a gene: 8.

This clonotype was counted at least ten times. This chain connects TRBV18 to TRBJ1-5; D possibly corresponds to TRBD1 (5 bases). V was clipped by 2 bases and J by 9 bases, with 11 bases between them. The CDR3 is made up of 13 amino acids. The germline V gene has CDR1 KGHSH and CDR2 LQKENI. The CDR3 loop reads CASSPSRDAPQHF. In DNA form, the CDR3 reads TGTGCCAGCTCACCATCAAGGGACGCGCCCCAGCATTTT.

J is TRBJ2-7 and V is TRBV4-1; 9 bases are shared with TRBD2. Germline CDR1 reads MGHRA; CDR2 reads YSYEKL. Unmatched junction bases numbered 8, after V lost 2 bases and J lost 3 bases. The CDR3 runs to 16 residues. Here the CDR3 reads CASSQRSGRDIYEQYF. Here the CDR3 DNA reads TGCGCCAGCAGCCAACGTAGCGGGAGAGATATCTACGAGCAGTACTTC.

The chain carries TRBV7-2 and TRBJ2-3, with 12 bases matching TRBD2. Trimming cost V 1 base and J 4 bases; bases outside gene matches: 9. The CDR3 is made up of 18 amino acids. The germline gives CDR1 SGHTA, CDR2 FQGNSA. DNA of the CDR3: TGTGCCAGCAGCTTAGGTCTGACTAGCGGGAGATTTTCAGATACGCAGTATTTT. It is translated as CASSLGLTSGRFSDTQYF.

Only a few counts were recorded for this clonotype. This rearrangement joins TRBV7-6 to TRBJ2-1; 9 bases agree with TRBD2. The CDR3 is 16 residues long. Germline CDR1 is SGHVS and CDR2 is FNYEAQ. The V and J ends lost 1 base and 8 bases, in that order; junction bases with no gene match: 9. The CDR3 region is CASSLVGGRALDEQFF. DNA of the CDR3: TGTGCCAGCAGCTTAGTTGGCGGGAGGGCCTTGGATGAGCAGTTCTTC.

This chain uses TRBV2 with TRBJ1-2, with TRBD1 matching 7 bases. CDR1 and CDR2 (germline): SNHLY, FYNNEI. The CDR3 loop spans 13 amino acids. V gave up 6 bases and J gave up 5 bases; unmatched junction bases: 6. The CDR3 spells CASSRDSTYGYTF. The CDR3 region has the DNA TGTGCCAGCAGCCGGGACAGCACTTATGGCTACACCTTC. The full variable domain, completed using reference TRBV2 and TRBJ1-2, is EPEVTQTPSHQVTQMGQEVILRCVPISNHLYFYWYRQILGQKVEFLVSFYNNEISEKSEIFDDQFSVERPDGSNFTLKIRSTKLEDSAMYFCASSRDSTYGYTFGSGTRLTVV.

The V call is TRBV28, the J call TRBJ1-5, with D unresolved. Germline V CDR1 and CDR2: MDHEN, SYDVKM. Trimming stripped 7 bases from V and 0 bases from J, with 16 bases between. The CDR3 totals 16 residues. CDR3 coding DNA: TGTGCCAGCACAGGTGATCTCGTTATTAGCAATCAGCCCCAGCATTTT. It translates to CASTGDLVISNQPQHF.

The chain uses TRBV6-1 and TRBJ2-5; tentative D call: TRBD1 (5 bases). This CDR3 has 16 residues. Trimming stripped 2 bases from V and 0 bases from J, with 13 bases between. Germline V gene data show CDR1 as MNHNS and CDR2 as SASEGT. The CDR3 DNA is TGTGCCAGCAGTGAATTTGACAGAATGTACCAAGAGACCCAGTACTTC. Its protein product is CASSEFDRMYQETQYF.

The chain combines TRBV20-1 with TRBJ1-2; D might be TRBD1 (5 bases). This CDR3 comprises 14 residues. The germline gives CDR1 DFQATT, CDR2 SNEGSKA (reference sequence). V shed 5 bases and J shed 1 base, with 14 bases lying between them. In DNA, the CDR3 is TGCAGTGCTGAGCATGACAGCGTTAACTATGGCTACACCTTC. Its protein is CSAEHDSVNYGYTF.

A few counts support this clonotype. The rearrangement links TRBV6-2 or TRBV6-3 to TRBJ2-7; D might be TRBD1 (6 bases). Deletions cut 7 bases from V and 2 bases from J, with 9 bases between. There are 12 residues in the CDR3. Looked up from germline, CDR1 is MNHEY and CDR2 is SVGEGT. CDR3 amino acids: CASKDSPYEQYF. The CDR3 region has the DNA TGTGCCAGCAAGGACAGCCCCTACGAGCAGTACTTC.

A few counts support this clonotype. This sequence joins TRBV7-2 and TRBJ2-7; the D is unclear. CDR1 is SGHTA, CDR2 FQGNSA, per germline. The CDR3 runs to 15 residues. V dropped 5 bases and J dropped 5 bases, with 19 bases sitting between them. CDR3 protein: CASSQTTPIFHEQYF. In DNA form, the CDR3 reads TGTGCCAGCAGCCAGACGACTCCTATCTTCCACGAGCAGTACTTC.

This clonotype was seen ten or more times. At one boundary the junction diverges from the germline segment, which might be a read error. CDR3 sequence: CASSLSGSGNTIYF. As DNA, the CDR3 is TGTGCCAGCAGCTTATCGGGCTCTGGAAACACCATATATTTT. V is TRBV28 and J is TRBJ1-3; D uncertain. The CDR3 contains 14 residues. Germline lookup yields CDR1 MDHEN and CDR2 SYDVKM. The whole variable domain, filled in from reference TRBV28 and TRBJ1-3, reads DVKVTQSSRYLVKRTGEKVFLECVQDMDHENMFWYRQDPGLGLRLIYFSYDVKMKEKGDIPEGYSVSREKKERFSLILESASTNQTSMYLCASSLSGSGNTIYFGEGSWLTVV.

The gene calls are TRBV11-3 and TRBJ1-6, with D hard to call. This CDR3 has 13 amino acids. Germline V lookup: CDR1 SGHNT, CDR2 YENEEA. V lost 2 bases and J lost 8, with 7 bases in between. CDR3 sequence reads: CASSLTIDSPLHF. The CDR3 DNA reads TGTGCCAGCAGCTTAACAATAGATTCACCCCTCCACTTT.

V gene TRBV19 combines with J gene TRBJ2-5, with 9 bases matching TRBD1. The germline V gene encodes CDR1 LNHDA and CDR2 SQIVND (reference sequence). The V gene end was trimmed by 4 bases and the J gene end by 2 bases; junction bases not matched to a gene: 5. The CDR3 length is 15 residues. CDR3 region: CASSKGQGRQETQYF. The CDR3 DNA reads as TGTGCCAGTAGTAAGGGACAGGGAAGACAAGAGACCCAGTACTTC. The whole variable domain, remainder taken from reference TRBV19 and TRBJ2-5, is DGGITQSPKYLFRKEGQNVTLSCEQNLNHDAMYWYRQDPGQGLRLIYYSQIVNDFQKGDIAEGYSVSREKKESFPLTVTSAQKNPTAFYLCASSKGQGRQETQYFGPGTRLLVL.